These 19 T cell receptor beta chains came from one sample sequenced in a study of blood T cell repertoires in COVID-19. Using immunoSEQ multiplex PCR, the repertoire was profiled, and TCRdb retains in-frame clones only, with some absent. The sample lists approximately 170,000 clones; approximately 79% were seen once. The sample comprised peripheral blood. The receptors here all came from a woman older than 75 with acute or convalescent COVID-19.

This clone has a handful of counts. The chain links TRBV27 to TRBJ1-6, with 9 bases identical to TRBD1. Trimming removed 2 bases from V and 10 bases from J; junction bases left unmatched: 9. The length of the CDR3 is 16 residues. Germline values: CDR1 MNHEY, CDR2 SMNVEV (reference sequence). The CDR3 protein is CASSLRGQGIESPLHF. In nucleotides, the CDR3 is TGTGCCAGCAGTTTACGGGGACAGGGAATAGAATCACCCCTCCACTTT.

This clone came up a few times. This chain links TRBV6-1 with TRBJ2-1, with D maybe TRBD1 (6 bases). Germline CDR1 reads MNHNS; CDR2 reads SASEGT. Trimming shortened V by 0 bases and J by 8 bases, and 17 bases separated the two germline ends. This CDR3 has 16 amino acids. Here the CDR3 DNA reads TGTGCCAGCAGTGAAGCGACCAGGGGAGCGGTCGATGAGCAGTTCTTC. Its translation: CASSEATRGAVDEQFF.

The chain joins TRBV7-9 to TRBJ2-1; D is unclear. The CDR3 spans 13 residues. Per germline, CDR1 SEHNR and CDR2 FQNEAQ (reference sequence). The germline V and J ends were trimmed by 5 bases and 9 bases, with 14 bases remaining between them. The CDR3, as DNA: TGTGCCAGCAGCCCCCCCGGCGGTGGTGAGCAGTTCTTC. Its translation is CASSPPGGGEQFF.

This clone was detected a few times. The chain recombines TRBV10-1 with TRBJ1-6; 10 bases align to TRBD1. With 2 bases clipped from V and 10 bases from J, the junction kept 5 bases outside the gene matches. Germline V gives CDR1 WNHNN, CDR2 SYGVQD (reference sequence). The CDR3 consists of 15 residues. This CDR3 reads CASSETTGGQSPLHF. The CDR3 nucleotides read TGCGCCAGCAGTGAGACGACAGGGGGCCAATCACCCCTCCACTTT.

The CDR3 protein is CASSLTLETETQYF. CDR3 bases: TGTGCCAGCAGCTTAACTCTAGAGACGGAGACCCAGTACTTC. This sequence joins TRBV7-9 and TRBJ2-5; D is ambiguous. There are 14 residues in the CDR3. Germline lookup yields CDR1 SEHNR and CDR2 FQNEAQ (reference sequence). With 2 bases removed from V and 5 bases from J, the gap between germline ends came to 12 bases.

The rearrangement uses TRBV4-3 and TRBJ2-4; D may be TRBD1 (5 bases). The CDR3 sequence is 15 residues long. V was shortened by 3 bases and J by 5 bases, with 14 bases between the two germline ends. Per the germline V gene, CDR1 is LGHNA and CDR2 is YSLEER. The CDR3 protein is CASSQTVSPENIQYF. CDR3 coding DNA: TGCGCCAGCAGCCAGACAGTCTCTCCCGAAAACATTCAGTACTTC.

The rearrangement joins TRBV5-1 to TRBJ1-6; 7 bases line up with TRBD1. Losses at the gene ends were 4 bases for V and 5 bases for J; bases not matched to a gene: 3. The CDR3 runs to 14 residues. Germline V gene data show CDR1 as SGHRS and CDR2 as YFSETQ. CDR3 amino acids: CASSTGQNNSPLHF. The CDR3 nucleotides are TGCGCCAGCAGCACGGGACAGAATAATTCACCCCTCCACTTT. Supplemented by reference TRBV5-1 and TRBJ1-6, the full variable domain reads KAGVTQTPRYLIKTRGQQVTLSCSPISGHRSVSWYQQTPGQGLQFLFEYFSETQRNKGNFPGRFSGRQFSNSRSEMNVSTLELGDSALYLCASSTGQNNSPLHFGNGTRLTVT.

The J gene is TRBJ1-5, the V gene TRBV2; possible D gene TRBD1, 5 bases. The germline CDR1 and CDR2 sequences are SNHLY and FYNNEI. Deletions cut 6 bases from V and 0 bases from J, with 12 bases between. The CDR3 consists of 15 residues. The CDR3 DNA reads TGTGCCAGCAGCTTGACAGTATATAGCAATCAGCCCCAGCATTTT. Translating it yields CASSLTVYSNQPQHF. The variable domain in full, completed from reference TRBV2 and TRBJ1-5, reads EPEVTQTPSHQVTQMGQEVILRCVPISNHLYFYWYRQILGQKVEFLVSFYNNEISEKSEIFDDQFSVERPDGSNFTLKIRSTKLEDSAMYFCASSLTVYSNQPQHFGDGTRLSIL.

This sequence joins TRBV5-1 and TRBJ2-5; D gene uncertain. Germline values: CDR1 SGHRS, CDR2 YFSETQ. Trimming took 2 bases from V and 4 from J, leaving 21 bases between them. CDR3 length: 17 residues. The DNA for the CDR3 is TGCGCCAGCAGCTTTTCGGTCAGCACCGTGGCAGGAGAGACCCAGTACTTC. Translation gives CASSFSVSTVAGETQYF.

This sequence joins TRBV25-1 and TRBJ2-7; possibly TRBD2 for D (5 bases). V was shortened by 4 bases and J by 4 bases, with 8 bases between the two germline ends. The germline V gene encodes CDR1 MGHDK and CDR2 SYGVNS. The CDR3 consists of 12 residues. The CDR3 region has the DNA TGTGCCAGCAGTGCATGGGAGTACGAGCAGTACTTC. Translation gives CASSAWEYEQYF.

The DNA for the CDR3 is TGCAGTGCTAGAGCCGGGGAGGAAGCTTTCTTT. It is translated as CSARAGEEAFF. This chain links TRBV20-1 with TRBJ1-1; D unresolved. Between the trimmed V and J ends, which lost 1 base and 8 bases, there was a span of 8 bases. Germline V gene lookup returns CDR1 DFQATT and CDR2 SNEGSKA (reference sequence). The CDR3 is made up of 11 amino acids.

The gene calls are TRBV28 and TRBJ2-3, with TRBD2 identical over 10 bases. The CDR3 has 14 amino acids. V lost 5 bases, J lost 7 bases, and 6 bases stayed unmatched. CDR1 MDHEN and CDR2 SYDVKM come from the germline V gene. In DNA, the CDR3 is TGTGCCAGCAGTCTAGCGGGAGAACCAAATACGCAGTATTTT. Protein: CASSLAGEPNTQYF.

CDR3 loop: CASTLGQLTEAFF. In nucleotides, the CDR3 is TGTGCCAGCACCCTGGGACAGCTCACTGAAGCTTTCTTT. The chain uses TRBV7-2 and TRBJ1-1; 7 bases agree with TRBD1. Germline trimming cut 7 bases from V and 4 bases from J; bases unmatched to any gene: 6. Per germline, CDR1 SGHTA and CDR2 FQGNSA. The CDR3 totals 13 residues.

The chain is built from TRBV7-3 and TRBJ2-1; 12 nucleotides agree with TRBD2. The length of the CDR3 is 15 residues. Trimming took 2 bases from V and 9 from J; bases not matched to a gene: 5. The germline CDR1 and CDR2 sequences are SGHTA and FQGTGA. CDR3 nucleotide sequence: TGTGCCAGCAGCTTACTAGCGGGAGGGCCCGTTGAGCAGTTCTTC. Its protein product is CASSLLAGGPVEQFF.

This clone was counted ten times or more. The rearrangement joins TRBV28 to TRBJ2-7, with 12 bases that match TRBD2. CDR1 and CDR2 (germline): MDHEN, SYDVKM. The J segment lost 3 bases and the V segment lost 6 bases, leaving 6 bases of the junction unmatched. CDR3 length: 15 residues. The CDR3 spells CASSSGLAGRYEQYF. CDR3 DNA sequence: TGTGCCAGCAGCTCCGGACTAGCGGGACGCTACGAGCAGTACTTC. The entire variable domain, with the rest obtained from reference TRBV28 and TRBJ2-7, is as follows: DVKVTQSSRYLVKRTGEKVFLECVQDMDHENMFWYRQDPGLGLRLIYFSYDVKMKEKGDIPEGYSVSREKKERFSLILESASTNQTSMYLCASSSGLAGRYEQYFGPGTRLTVT.

V is TRBV12-3 or TRBV12-4 and J is TRBJ2-7; D gene unclear. V lost 8 bases, J lost 6 bases, and 11 bases lay in between. This CDR3 is 11 amino acids long. The CDR3 loop is CASPTRLEQYF. The DNA for the CDR3 is TGTGCCAGCCCGACTCGTCTCGAGCAGTACTTC.

The chain carries TRBV5-8 and TRBJ2-1; TRBD1 matches 10 bases. Looked up from germline, CDR1 is SGHTS and CDR2 is YDEGEE. The V segment lost 3 bases and the J segment 9 bases; nucleotides outside the gene matches: 6. The CDR3 has 14 residues. CDR3 bases: TGTGCCAGCAGCTCGGGACAGGGGTTAGTTGAGCAGTTCTTC. Its protein product is CASSSGQGLVEQFF.

The chain carries TRBV29-1 and TRBJ1-2, with D possibly TRBD1 on 5 matching bases. The CDR3 contains 12 residues. Trimming stripped 5 bases from V and 8 bases from J, with 15 bases between. Germline loops: CDR1 SQVTM, CDR2 ANQGSEA. CDR3 in amino acids: CSVQRGLGGYTF. The CDR3 coding sequence is TGCAGCGTTCAAAGGGGTCTGGGGGGCTACACCTTC. Drawing the rest from reference TRBV29-1 and TRBJ1-2, the complete variable domain is SAVISQKPSRDICQRGTSLTIQCQVDSQVTMMFWYRQQPGQSLTLIATANQGSEATYESGFVIDKFPISRPNLTFSTLTVSNMSPEDSSIYLCSVQRGLGGYTFGSGTRLTVV.

This clone is medium-sized. V is TRBV19 and J is TRBJ2-1, with 8 nucleotides matching TRBD2. With 4 bases clipped from V and 10 bases from J, the junction kept 12 bases outside the gene matches. Germline CDR1 LNHDA, CDR2 SQIVND (reference sequence). The CDR3 consists of 15 residues. CDR3 amino acids: CASSSSGLGLWEQFF. The CDR3 DNA follows: TGTGCCAGTAGTAGTTCGGGACTAGGTTTATGGGAGCAGTTCTTC. The whole variable domain, filled in from reference TRBV19 and TRBJ2-1, reads DGGITQSPKYLFRKEGQNVTLSCEQNLNHDAMYWYRQDPGQGLRLIYYSQIVNDFQKGDIAEGYSVSREKKESFPLTVTSAQKNPTAFYLCASSSSGLGLWEQFFGPGTRLTVL.